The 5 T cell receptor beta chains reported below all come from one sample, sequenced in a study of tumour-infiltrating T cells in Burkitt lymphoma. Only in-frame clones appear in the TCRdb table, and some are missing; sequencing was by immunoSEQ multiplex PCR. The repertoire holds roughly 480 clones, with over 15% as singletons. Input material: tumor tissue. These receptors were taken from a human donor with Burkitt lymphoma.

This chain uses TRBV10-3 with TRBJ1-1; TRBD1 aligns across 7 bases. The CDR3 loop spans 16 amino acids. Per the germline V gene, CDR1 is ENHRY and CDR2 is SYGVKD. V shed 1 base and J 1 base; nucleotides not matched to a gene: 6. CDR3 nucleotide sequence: TGTGCCATCAGTGAGTGGACAGGCACTAAGAACACTGAAGCTTTCTTT. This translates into CAISEWTGTKNTEAFF.

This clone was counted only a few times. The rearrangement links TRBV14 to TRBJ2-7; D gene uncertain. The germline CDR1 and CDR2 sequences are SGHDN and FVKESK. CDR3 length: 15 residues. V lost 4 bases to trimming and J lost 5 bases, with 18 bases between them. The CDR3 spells CASSRPRGPLNEQYF. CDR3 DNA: TGTGCCAGCAGCCGACCCCGAGGACCGCTAAACGAGCAGTACTTC.

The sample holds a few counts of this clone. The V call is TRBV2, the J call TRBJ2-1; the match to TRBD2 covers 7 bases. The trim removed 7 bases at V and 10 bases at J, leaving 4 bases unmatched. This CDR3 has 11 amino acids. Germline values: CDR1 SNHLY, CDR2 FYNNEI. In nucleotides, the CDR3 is TGTGCCAGCACCTTGGGGGGGGAGCAGTTCTTC. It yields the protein CASTLGGEQFF.

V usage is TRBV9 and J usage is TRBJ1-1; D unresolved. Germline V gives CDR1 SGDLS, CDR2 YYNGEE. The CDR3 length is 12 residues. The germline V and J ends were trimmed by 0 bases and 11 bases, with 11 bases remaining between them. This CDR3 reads CASSVAEGLAFF. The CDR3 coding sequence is TGTGCCAGCAGCGTAGCCGAGGGCTTGGCTTTCTTT.

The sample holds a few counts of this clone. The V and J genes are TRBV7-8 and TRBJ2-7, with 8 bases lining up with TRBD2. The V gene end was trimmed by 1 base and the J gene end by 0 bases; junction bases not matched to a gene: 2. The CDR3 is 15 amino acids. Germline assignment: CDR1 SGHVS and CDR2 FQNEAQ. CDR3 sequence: CASSLEGTSSYEQYF. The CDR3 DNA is TGTGCCAGCAGCTTAGAAGGGACTAGCTCCTACGAGCAGTACTTC.